This section outlines one TCR beta chain sequence together with its context. Its antigen is undetermined. The treatment: roughly ten-day PBMC culture with coronavirus spike peptide pools or control peptides (ViraFEST assay). The entry originates in a study of vaccination and CD4 T cells after COVID-19. Cultured CD4+ T-cell DNA underwent Oncomine TCR Beta short-read sequencing. The template was genomic DNA from cultured CD4+ T cells. Each CDR3 protein is one row after TCRdb ran MiXCR on the PCR reads. In the table there are about 20,000 distinct CDR3 sequences, approximately 48% of which are singletons. The CDR3 contains 15 residues. The V end was cut by 1 base, the J end by 3 bases, with 13 bases between. Study outcomes and limitations: Apart from involving relatively few convalescent patients, the work omitted early post-infection timepoints.

The sequence derives from a human donor who had recovered from COVID-19. The chain employs TRBV12-3 or TRBV12-4 and TRBJ2-7; D perhaps matches TRBD1 (6 bases). Sequencing was performed on CD4+ T cells from blood, cultured in vitro. The CDR3 coding sequence is TGTGCCAGCAGTTTAGGAGTAGGGGGAAGCTACGAGCAGTACTTC. This codes for CASSLGVGGSYEQYF.